This T cell receptor (beta chain) was found in a study of immune evolution from preneoplasia to lung adenocarcinoma. After pathologic assessment, macro-dissection selected premalignant or tumor cells for extraction. Study-wide findings and caveats: Normal lung had highest clonality; later lesions appeared denser, more diverse. Top clone share appeared to fall from AAH through AIS, MIA, adenocarcinoma.

About this clone: Its target is unknown.

Method: immunoSEQ multiplex PCR; TCRdb's copy keeps in-frame clones and lacks some. Of 8,000 or so clones in the sample, around 75% were seen once. The CDR3 sequence is 15 residues long. V was cut by 8 bases and J by 0 bases, with 14 bases left in between. Germline CDR1 WSHSY, CDR2 SAAADI. This chain connects TRBV10-2 to TRBJ1-5, with D perhaps TRBD1 (5 bases). Sequencing input: FFPE minimally invasive lung adenocarcinoma tissue. This sequence was found in a person between 65 and 80 years old with lung adenocarcinoma. The CDR3 DNA reads TGCGCCAGCGCGTCCGACAGCCATAGCAATCAGCCCCAGCATTTT. This encodes CASASDSHSNQPQHF.